This TCR beta chain is drawn from a study of blood T cell repertoires in COVID-19. The wider study: Sites across the United States, Italy and Spain contributed samples from acute and convalescent COVID-19. PBMCs, B-cell-depleted T cells, or T cells were the source of the cDNA or gDNA that made up the material.

This CDR3 contains 14 residues. Losses at the gene ends were 4 bases for V and 5 bases for J; bases not matched to a gene: 3. Germline loops: CDR1 SGHRS, CDR2 YFSETQ. This clone was detected only a few times. As processed by the authors: The assay estimated nucleated cells by amplifying reference gene primers. Profiling relied on immunoSEQ multiplex PCR, and the TCRdb table lists in-frame clones only, not all of them. The V and J calls and the clone size are those of that table, but D and trimming were determined from the DNA. The sample holds tens of thousands of clones, roughly 78% seen once. The sample comprised peripheral blood. The genes are TRBV5-1 and TRBJ2-2; 9 nucleotides line up with TRBD1. This clonotype was obtained from a woman older than 75 with acute or convalescent COVID-19. CDR3 nucleotides: TGCGCCAGCAGCCCGACAGGGGGGACCGGGGAGCTGTTTTTT. Translated: CASSPTGGTGELFF.